This entry lists 23 T cell receptor beta chains sequenced from one sample in a study of blood T cells in healthy people across ages. For the second PCR, which ran for roughly 6 to 11 cycles, a sample-barcoded 5' primer and a J-beta primer mix were used. Via MiXCR, TCRdb re-called the 5' RACE reads, giving one row per CDR3 protein. The sample lists about 1.5 million distinct CDR3 sequences; roughly 43% were seen once. The sequenced sample was blood. The receptors here all came from a young woman in good health.

This clonotype occurred many times. This chain connects TRBV29-1 to TRBJ2-3; D is unclear. This CDR3 comprises 12 residues. Per germline, CDR1 SQVTM and CDR2 ANQGSEA. V was pared by 1 base and J by 3 bases, with 5 bases between. The CDR3 nucleotides read TGCAGCGTTGAAGGTCAGACAGATACGCAGTATTTT. It translates to CSVEGQTDTQYF.

This clonotype has more than one count but fewer than ten. The rearrangement uses TRBV6-2 or TRBV6-3 and TRBJ2-7, with TRBD1 matching over 10 bases. The J call may not be correct, given that the DNA end is closer to TRBJ2-5. Germline V gene data show CDR1 as MNHEY and CDR2 as SVGEGT. This CDR3 is 14 amino acids long. CDR3 sequence: CASSYRGQGGTQYF. As DNA, the CDR3 is TGTGCCAGCAGTTACCGAGGACAGGGGGGGACCCAGTACTTC.

This chain uses TRBV7-9 with TRBJ1-2; TRBD1 might be the D (6 bases). This CDR3 is built from 14 residues. V was cut by 1 base and J by 8 bases, with 14 bases left in between. In germline, CDR1 is SEHNR, CDR2 FQNEAQ (reference sequence). CDR3 DNA: TGTGCCAGCAGCTTAGGTAACAGGGAGATCGGCTACACCTTC. Translation: CASSLGNREIGYTF.

The rearrangement joins TRBV4-1 to TRBJ1-2, with D possibly being TRBD1 (5 bases). CDR1 and CDR2 from the germline V gene are MGHRA and YSYEKL. The CDR3 has 13 amino acids. V was cut by 1 base and J by 3 bases, with 6 bases left in between. CDR3 amino acids: CASSQVTDYGYTF. The CDR3 nucleotides are TGCGCCAGCAGCCAAGTGACAGACTATGGCTACACCTTC.

The chain employs TRBV5-1 and TRBJ2-7; 7 nucleotides match TRBD1. CDR3 size: 15 residues. Germline-derived CDR1 and CDR2 are SGHRS and YFSETQ. Trimming removed 4 bases from V and 0 bases from J; junction bases left unmatched: 7. The CDR3 is CASSPLQGSSYEQYF. DNA for the CDR3: TGCGCCAGCAGCCCTCTACAGGGGAGCTCCTACGAGCAGTACTTC. Full variable domain (remainder filled in from reference TRBV5-1 and TRBJ2-7): KAGVTQTPRYLIKTRGQQVTLSCSPISGHRSVSWYQQTPGQGLQFLFEYFSETQRNKGNFPGRFSGRQFSNSRSEMNVSTLELGDSALYLCASSPLQGSSYEQYFGPGTRLTVT.

This clonotype was observed a handful of times. CDR3 nucleotide sequence: TGTGCCAGCAGCCACGACAACTACGAGCAGTACTTC. Its translation is CASSHDNYEQYF. V is TRBV7-2 and J is TRBJ2-7; D unresolved. This CDR3 spans 12 amino acids. CDR1 is SGHTA and CDR2 is FQGNSA in the germline V gene. Trimming left V 5 bases short and J 3 bases short, with 8 bases between. The full variable domain, rest sourced from reference TRBV7-2 and TRBJ2-7, is GAGVSQSPSNKVTEKGKDVELRCDPISGHTALYWYRQSLGQGLEFLIYFQGNSAPDKSGLPSDRFSAERTGGSVSTLTIQRTQQEDSAVYLCASSHDNYEQYFGPGTRLTVT.

The CDR3 coding sequence is TGCGCCAGCAGCCCACACCTGGACGGGCAGTACGAGCAGTACTTC. Translation gives CASSPHLDGQYEQYF. The chain recombines TRBV4-3 with TRBJ2-5; D gene ambiguous. The J call may be incorrect, as the DNA end agrees better with TRBJ2-7. This CDR3 is 15 amino acids long. The germline gives CDR1 LGHNA, CDR2 YSLEER.

This rearrangement joins TRBV7-2 to TRBJ1-2; D perhaps matches TRBD1 (6 bases). Germline V CDR1 and CDR2: SGHTA, FQGNSA. Trimming removed 1 base from V and 5 bases from J, with 14 bases in between. The CDR3 totals 15 residues. As DNA, the CDR3 is TGTGCCAGCAGCTTAGAACCGGGGGGCGGGTATGGCTACACCTTC. Protein: CASSLEPGGGYGYTF.

Many counts were recorded for this clonotype. The genes are TRBV7-9 and TRBJ2-1, with D tentatively TRBD1 (5 bases). Germline V lookup: CDR1 SEHNR, CDR2 FQNEAQ (reference sequence). CDR3 size: 13 residues. V was shortened by 2 bases and J by 7 bases, with 9 bases between the two germline ends. This chain's CDR3 is CASSLIPGNEQFF. CDR3 DNA: TGTGCCAGCAGCTTAATCCCAGGGAATGAGCAGTTCTTC.

This clonotype was counted between two and nine times. The chain recombines TRBV15 with TRBJ2-5; D may be TRBD1 (6 bases). The germline V gene encodes CDR1 LNHNV and CDR2 YYDKDF (reference sequence). This CDR3 comprises 15 residues. The germline V and J ends were trimmed by 0 bases and 2 bases, with 10 bases remaining between them. As DNA, the CDR3 is TGTGCCACCAGCAGAGATCAGGGACATCAAGAGACCCAGTACTTC. This gives the protein CATSRDQGHQETQYF.

The chain has TRBV6-5 and TRBJ2-7; no clear D. The CDR3 loop spans 12 amino acids. CDR1 is MNHEY, CDR2 SVGAGI, per germline. The CDR3 here is CTSGWSSYEQYF. CDR3 DNA sequence: TGTACATCTGGGTGGAGCTCCTACGAGCAGTACTTC.

This clonotype was seen a handful of times. This chain connects TRBV29-1 to TRBJ2-7, with TRBD1 matching over 9 bases. This CDR3 comprises 15 residues. Per the germline V gene, CDR1 is SQVTM and CDR2 is ANQGSEA. The V segment lost 6 bases and the J segment 4 bases; nucleotides outside the gene matches: 13. CDR3 sequence: CSVPQDGQGLYEQYF. In nucleotides, the CDR3 is TGCAGCGTCCCACAGGACGGACAGGGGTTGTACGAGCAGTACTTC.

This CDR3 is CASGVRANTEAFF. In nucleotides, the CDR3 is TGTGCCAGCGGTGTCAGGGCTAACACTGAAGCTTTCTTT. V and J are TRBV6-5 and TRBJ1-1; D is perhaps TRBD1 (5 bases). Trimming cost V 8 bases and J 2 bases, with 12 bases left between them. Germline V gene lookup returns CDR1 MNHEY and CDR2 SVGAGI. This CDR3 is built from 13 residues.

This chain uses TRBV7-2 with TRBJ2-3; 7 bases are shared with TRBD2. V gave up 5 bases and J gave up 4 bases; unmatched junction bases: 9. The CDR3 length is 15 residues. Germline loops: CDR1 SGHTA, CDR2 FQGNSA. CDR3 loop: CASSNQAGLADTQYF. The CDR3 nucleotides are TGTGCCAGCAGCAACCAAGCGGGGTTGGCAGATACGCAGTATTTT.

The table lists this clonotype with a few counts. The chain joins TRBV27 to TRBJ1-2; TRBD1 aligns across 10 bases. The J segment lost 7 bases and the V segment lost 2 bases, leaving 10 bases of the junction unmatched. The CDR3 runs 16 residues. CDR1 and CDR2 from the germline V gene are MNHEY and SMNVEV (reference sequence). This chain's CDR3 is CASSLNKGQGFGGYTF. The DNA for the CDR3 is TGTGCCAGCAGTTTAAACAAGGGACAGGGGTTTGGTGGCTACACCTTC.

This clonotype was seen a handful of times. The V call is TRBV4-2, the J call TRBJ1-5, with D maybe TRBD1 (6 bases). Looked up from germline, CDR1 is LGHNA and CDR2 is YNFKEQ. The CDR3 is 14 residues long. The V gene lost 4 bases and the J gene lost 5 bases, with 12 bases spanning the gap. CDR3: CASSPTGSYQPQHF. The CDR3 DNA reads TGTGCCAGCAGCCCAACAGGGAGTTATCAGCCCCAGCATTTT.

This clonotype has ten or more counts. The V and J genes are TRBV12-3 or TRBV12-4 and TRBJ1-2; D perhaps matches TRBD1 (5 bases). This CDR3 contains 14 residues. The V and J ends lost 6 bases and 6 bases respectively, with 17 bases between them. The CDR3 sequence: CASSHRGIRDGYTF. CDR3 nucleotides: TGTGCCAGCAGCCATAGGGGTATCAGGGATGGCTACACCTTC.

On this clonotype itself: A much larger clone is a single base away; this may be a read error. The chain employs TRBV10-3 and TRBJ2-7; TRBD1 matches 10 bases. The ends lost 9 bases at V and 4 bases at J; junction bases unmatched: 6. The CDR3 is 13 amino acids. The germline V gene has CDR1 ENHRY and CDR2 SYGVKD. The CDR3 DNA sequence: TGTGCCATTGTGGGACAGGGGATGTACGAGCAGTACTTC. It yields the protein CAIVGQGMYEQYF.

This clonotype was recorded a few times. The V and J genes are TRBV2 and TRBJ2-7; 7 bases are shared with TRBD1. Looked up from germline, CDR1 is SNHLY and CDR2 is FYNNEI. The CDR3 contains 12 residues. V dropped 10 bases and J dropped 3; count of bases not matched to a gene: 6. The CDR3 coding sequence is TGTGCCATAGGGGACAGTATCTACGAGCAGTACTTC. This gives the protein CAIGDSIYEQYF.

CDR3 in DNA: TGTGCCAGCAGCTTATGGGGGACCCAGGGCACTGAAGCTTTCTTT. It is translated as CASSLWGTQGTEAFF. V gene TRBV7-8 combines with J gene TRBJ1-1; D perhaps matches TRBD1 (5 bases). Germline V gene lookup returns CDR1 SGHVS and CDR2 FQNEAQ. The CDR3 spans 15 residues. Trimming shortened V by 2 bases and J by 4 bases, and 14 bases separated the two germline ends.

This rearrangement joins TRBV7-2 to TRBJ2-1; 12 bases line up with TRBD2. CDR1 and CDR2 from the germline V gene are SGHTA and FQGNSA. The CDR3 consists of 18 residues. The ends lost 2 bases at V and 3 bases at J; junction bases unmatched: 8. The CDR3: CASSLIPSGRALYNEQFF. As DNA, the CDR3 is TGTGCCAGCAGCTTAATTCCTAGCGGGAGGGCTCTCTACAATGAGCAGTTCTTC.

The chain combines TRBV6-1 with TRBJ1-2, with unresolved D. This CDR3 comprises 15 residues. Between the trimmed V and J ends, which lost 4 bases and 1 base, there was a span of 13 bases. The germline V gene has CDR1 MNHNS and CDR2 SASEGT. Here the CDR3 DNA reads TGTGCCAGCAGTGTCCCGCGCACGGATAACTATGGCTACACCTTC. Its protein product is CASSVPRTDNYGYTF.

The chain recombines TRBV12-3 or TRBV12-4 with TRBJ2-7; possible D gene TRBD1, 6 bases. Trimming took off 3 bases at V and 0 bases at J, with 9 bases between the two ends. This CDR3 spans 14 amino acids. For the CDR3, the DNA is TGTGCCAGCAGTTTTCAGGACAGCTCCTACGAGCAGTACTTC. As protein: CASSFQDSSYEQYF.